This TCR beta chain was profiled in a study of naive and memory T cell subsets. This clonotype has only a few counts. The antigen remains unidentified. Trimming at V came to 5 bases and at J to 4 bases, leaving 7 bases not matched to a gene. CDR3 length equals 13 residues. Germline loops: CDR1 DFQATT, CDR2 SNEGSKA (reference sequence). Two oligonucleotides, mixed equimolar, formed the beta constant-region primer covering TRBC1 and TRBC2. Nested alpha and beta constant-region primers with the SP2 primer drove four PCR rounds on ligated cDNA. TCRdb re-analysed the UMI-ligation and nested PCR reads in MiXCR, keeping a single row per CDR3 protein. The repertoire holds fewer than 150,000 distinct CDR3 sequences, about 20% seen once, with more than 0.6% in the top ten. Study-level results: Naive repertoires, especially CD8, held a few larger clonotypes, possibly memory cells re-expressing CD45RA. Clonotypes here are unpaired alpha or beta chain sequences. In naive cells, over 85% of TCR sequences were seen only once. TCR abundance followed a power law differing between naive and memory subsets. There was no ground truth to check naive and memory subset results.

The chain employs TRBV20-1 and TRBJ1-2; 7 bases line up with TRBD1. This TCR came from a human donor in good health. Source material: naive CD8+ T cells from blood. The CDR3 coding sequence is TGCAGTGCTGGCGACAGGGACCTCTATGGCTACACCTTC. Translated: CSAGDRDLYGYTF.